These T cell receptor beta chains were read from a single sample in a study of cytomegalovirus exposure and HLA in healthy donors. TCRdb keeps only in-frame clones here, not all; method: immunoSEQ multiplex PCR. The sample contains under 150,000 clones, 65% to 85% of which appear only once. The source material was PBMCs. The receptors shown here come from a male donor in good health and CMV-seronegative. The CDR3 runs from the conserved cysteine through the conserved F or W. Fields, in order: V gene, CDR3 protein.

V gene: TRBV7-2; CDR3 protein: CASSSGQGDQPQHF
V gene: TRBV6-5; CDR3 protein: CASSYGRGRRELFF
V gene: TRBV5-6; CDR3 protein: CASSANRVPLSNSPLHF
V gene: TRBV5-4; CDR3 protein: CASSRTSGTGVAGELFF
V gene: TRBV6-5; CDR3 protein: CASNSEQFF
V gene: TRBV30; CDR3 protein: CAWGAMNTEAFF
V gene: TRBV27; CDR3 protein: CASSLWGTVKYNEQFF
V gene: TRBV4-3; CDR3 protein: CASSQDPLAGENTGELFF
V gene: TRBV6-1; CDR3 protein: CASTMYQETQYF
V gene: TRBV25-1; CDR3 protein: CASSEFGINEQFF
V gene: TRBV18; CDR3 protein: CASSPAPSEDTGELFF
V gene: TRBV11-3; CDR3 protein: CASSGTSGRDYTDTQYF
V gene: TRBV9; CDR3 protein: CASSQSFASVSHEQFF
V gene: TRBV18; CDR3 protein: CASSPLSVFGTYEQYF
V gene: TRBV15; CDR3 protein: CATSRDGGTGANVLTF
V gene: TRBV6-1; CDR3 protein: CASGDRAGYEQYF
V gene: TRBV5-1; CDR3 protein: CASSTGQVIYEQYF
V gene: TRBV30; CDR3 protein: CAWSVSFYEQYF
V gene: TRBV5-1; CDR3 protein: CASSYDSPMNTEAFF
V gene: TRBV2; CDR3 protein: CASKREGRNEQFF
V gene: TRBV5-4; CDR3 protein: CASSLASGSAYEQYF
V gene: TRBV19; CDR3 protein: CASSTGTSGRVEQFF
V gene: TRBV7-2; CDR3 protein: CASSYVNNEQFF
V gene: TRBV15; CDR3 protein: CATSSTGIQPQHF
V gene: TRBV20-1; CDR3 protein: CRSYAAYGYTF
V gene: TRBV7-6; CDR3 protein: CASSFQGSDEQYF
V gene: TRBV7-3; CDR3 protein: CASSLTGGYEQYF
V gene: TRBV12-2; CDR3 protein: CAKPEAGDQPQHF
V gene: TRBV27; CDR3 protein: CASSLTVLADNNEQFF
V gene: TRBV29-1; CDR3 protein: CSVEGGVEGTGGYTF
V gene: TRBV30; CDR3 protein: CACAPAASTDTQYF
V gene: TRBV6-1; CDR3 protein: CASSEVFWTGVGQPQHF
V gene: TRBV30; CDR3 protein: CAWTTSGRDSIYNEQFF
V gene: TRBV28; CDR3 protein: CASSPPRTGKYF
V gene: TRBV11-3; CDR3 protein: CASSGHRAVFKQSTDTQYF
V gene: TRBV5-1; CDR3 protein: CASSLAAGQGGTEAFF
V gene: TRBV9; CDR3 protein: CASSGAGREAFF
V gene: TRBV23-1; CDR3 protein: CASSLSREETQYF
V gene: TRBV30; CDR3 protein: CAWSAPPGSPLHF
V gene: TRBV28; CDR3 protein: CASIPRAGGRYNEQFF
V gene: TRBV7-3; CDR3 protein: CASSFLGRGYTF